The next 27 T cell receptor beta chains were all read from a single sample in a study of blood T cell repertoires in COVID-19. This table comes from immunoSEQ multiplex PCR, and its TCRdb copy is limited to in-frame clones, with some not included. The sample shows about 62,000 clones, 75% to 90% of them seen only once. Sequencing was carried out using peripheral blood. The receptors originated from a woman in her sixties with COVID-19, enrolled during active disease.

DNA for the CDR3: TGCGCCAGCAGCCAACAGACTAGTCTCCGCTTAGGAGATACGCAGTATTTT. This sequence encodes CASSQQTSLRLGDTQYF. This chain links TRBV4-3 with TRBJ2-3; D is perhaps TRBD2 (6 bases). The CDR3 sequence is 17 residues long. V was clipped by 2 bases and J by 5 bases, with 20 bases between them. Per the germline V gene, CDR1 is LGHNA and CDR2 is YSLEER.

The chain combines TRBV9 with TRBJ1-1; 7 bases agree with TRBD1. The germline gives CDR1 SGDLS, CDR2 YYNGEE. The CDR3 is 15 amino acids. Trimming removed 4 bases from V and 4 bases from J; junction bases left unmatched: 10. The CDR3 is CASSTSVAGGTEAFF. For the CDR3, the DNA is TGTGCCAGCAGCACGTCAGTGGCAGGGGGCACTGAAGCTTTCTTT. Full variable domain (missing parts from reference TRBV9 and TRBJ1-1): DSGVTQTPKHLITATGQRVTLRCSPRSGDLSVYWYQQSLDQGLQFLIQYYNGEERAKGNILERFSAQQFPDLHSELNLSSLELGDSALYFCASSTSVAGGTEAFFGQGTRLTVV.

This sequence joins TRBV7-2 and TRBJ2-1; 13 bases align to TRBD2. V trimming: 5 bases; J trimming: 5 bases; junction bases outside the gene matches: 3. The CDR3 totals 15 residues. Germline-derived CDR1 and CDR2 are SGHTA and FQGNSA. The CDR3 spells CASSTSGRAHNEQFF. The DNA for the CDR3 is TGTGCCAGCAGCACTAGCGGGAGGGCCCACAATGAGCAGTTCTTC. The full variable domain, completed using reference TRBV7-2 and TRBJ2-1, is GAGVSQSPSNKVTEKGKDVELRCDPISGHTALYWYRQSLGQGLEFLIYFQGNSAPDKSGLPSDRFSAERTGGSVSTLTIQRTQQEDSAVYLCASSTSGRAHNEQFFGPGTRLTVL.

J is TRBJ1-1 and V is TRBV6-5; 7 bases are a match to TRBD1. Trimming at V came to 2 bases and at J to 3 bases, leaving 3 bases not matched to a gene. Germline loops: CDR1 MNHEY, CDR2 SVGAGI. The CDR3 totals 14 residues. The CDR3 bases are TGTGCCAGCAGTTACCTAACAGGGGACACTGAAGCTTTCTTT. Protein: CASSYLTGDTEAFF.

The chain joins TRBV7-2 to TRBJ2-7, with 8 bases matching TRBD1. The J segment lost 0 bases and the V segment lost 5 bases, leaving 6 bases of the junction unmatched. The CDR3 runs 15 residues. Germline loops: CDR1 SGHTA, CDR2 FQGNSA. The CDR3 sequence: CASSGRDRHSYEQYF. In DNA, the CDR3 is TGTGCCAGCAGCGGTCGGGACAGGCACTCCTACGAGCAGTACTTC. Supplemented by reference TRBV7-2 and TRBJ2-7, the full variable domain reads GAGVSQSPSNKVTEKGKDVELRCDPISGHTALYWYRQSLGQGLEFLIYFQGNSAPDKSGLPSDRFSAERTGGSVSTLTIQRTQQEDSAVYLCASSGRDRHSYEQYFGPGTRLTVT.

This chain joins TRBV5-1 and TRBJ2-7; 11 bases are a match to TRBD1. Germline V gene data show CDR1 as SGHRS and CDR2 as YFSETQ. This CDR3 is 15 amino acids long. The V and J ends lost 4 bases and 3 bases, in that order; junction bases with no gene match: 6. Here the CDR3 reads CASSDRDRGVYEQYF. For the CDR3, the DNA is TGCGCCAGCAGCGACCGGGACAGGGGGGTCTACGAGCAGTACTTC.

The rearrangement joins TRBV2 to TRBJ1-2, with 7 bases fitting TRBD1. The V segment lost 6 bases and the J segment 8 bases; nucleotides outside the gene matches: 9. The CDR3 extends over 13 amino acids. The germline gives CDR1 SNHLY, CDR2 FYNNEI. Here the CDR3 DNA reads TGTGCCAGCAGCCTAACAGGGGAAGGCGGCTACACCTTC. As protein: CASSLTGEGGYTF.

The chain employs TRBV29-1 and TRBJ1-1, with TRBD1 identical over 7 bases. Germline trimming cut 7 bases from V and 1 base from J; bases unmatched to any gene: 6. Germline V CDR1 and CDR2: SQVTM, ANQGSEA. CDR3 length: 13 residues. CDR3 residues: CSARTGSNTEAFF. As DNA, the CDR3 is TGCAGCGCCCGGACAGGTTCGAACACTGAAGCTTTCTTT.

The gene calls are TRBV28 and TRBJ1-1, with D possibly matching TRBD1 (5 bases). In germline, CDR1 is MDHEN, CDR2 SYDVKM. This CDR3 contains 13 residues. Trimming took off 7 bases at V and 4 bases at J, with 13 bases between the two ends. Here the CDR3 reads CASTVVGGTEAFF. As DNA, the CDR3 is TGTGCCAGCACGGTAGTGGGGGGCACTGAAGCTTTCTTT.

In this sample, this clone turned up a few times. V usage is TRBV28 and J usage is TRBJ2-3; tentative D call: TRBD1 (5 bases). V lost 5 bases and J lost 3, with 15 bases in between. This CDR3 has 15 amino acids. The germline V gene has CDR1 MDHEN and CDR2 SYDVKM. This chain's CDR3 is CASSPRPRETDTQYF. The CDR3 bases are TGTGCCAGCAGTCCTCGACCCAGGGAAACAGATACGCAGTATTTT.

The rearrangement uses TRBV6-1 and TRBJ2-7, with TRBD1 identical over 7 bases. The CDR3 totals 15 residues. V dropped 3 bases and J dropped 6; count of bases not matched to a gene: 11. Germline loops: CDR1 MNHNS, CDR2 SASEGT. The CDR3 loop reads CASSDSGQDPREQYF. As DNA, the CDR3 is TGTGCCAGCAGTGATTCCGGACAGGATCCGCGCGAGCAGTACTTC.

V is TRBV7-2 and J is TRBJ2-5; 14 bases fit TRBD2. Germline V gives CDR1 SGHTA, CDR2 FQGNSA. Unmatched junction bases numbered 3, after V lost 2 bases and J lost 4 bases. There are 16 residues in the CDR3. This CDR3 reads CASSLRLAGGGETQYF. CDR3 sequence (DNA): TGTGCCAGCAGCTTAAGACTAGCGGGAGGGGGAGAGACCCAGTACTTC.

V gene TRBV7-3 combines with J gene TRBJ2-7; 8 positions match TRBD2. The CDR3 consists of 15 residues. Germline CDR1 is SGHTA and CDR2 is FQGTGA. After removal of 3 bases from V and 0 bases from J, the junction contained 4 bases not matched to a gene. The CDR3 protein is CASSLNSGSSYEQYF. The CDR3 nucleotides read TGTGCCAGCAGCTTGAACAGCGGGAGCTCCTACGAGCAGTACTTC.

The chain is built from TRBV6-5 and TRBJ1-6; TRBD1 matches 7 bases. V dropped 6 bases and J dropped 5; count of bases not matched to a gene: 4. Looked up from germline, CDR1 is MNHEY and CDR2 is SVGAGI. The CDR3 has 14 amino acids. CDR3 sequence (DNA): TGTGCCAGCAGAGGGACAGTAGATAATTCACCCCTCCACTTT. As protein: CASRGTVDNSPLHF.

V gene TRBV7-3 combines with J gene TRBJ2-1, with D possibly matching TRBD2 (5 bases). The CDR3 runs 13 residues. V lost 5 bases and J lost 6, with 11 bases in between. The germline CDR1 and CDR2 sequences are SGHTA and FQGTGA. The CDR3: CASSPLSGNEQFF. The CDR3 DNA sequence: TGTGCCAGCAGCCCCCTCAGCGGCAATGAGCAGTTCTTC.

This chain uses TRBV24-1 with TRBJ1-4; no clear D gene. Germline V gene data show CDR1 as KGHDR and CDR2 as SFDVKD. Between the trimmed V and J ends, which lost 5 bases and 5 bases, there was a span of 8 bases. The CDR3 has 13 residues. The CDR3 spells CATSGKPNEKLFF. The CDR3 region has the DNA TGTGCCACCAGTGGAAAGCCCAATGAAAAACTGTTTTTT.

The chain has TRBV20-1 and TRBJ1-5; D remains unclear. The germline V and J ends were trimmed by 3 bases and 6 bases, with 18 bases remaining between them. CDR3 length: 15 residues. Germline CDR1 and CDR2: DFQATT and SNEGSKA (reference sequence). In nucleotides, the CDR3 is TGCAGTGCTAGTGTTAGTCCCTTAAGGAGTCAGCCCCAGCATTTT. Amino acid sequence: CSASVSPLRSQPQHF.

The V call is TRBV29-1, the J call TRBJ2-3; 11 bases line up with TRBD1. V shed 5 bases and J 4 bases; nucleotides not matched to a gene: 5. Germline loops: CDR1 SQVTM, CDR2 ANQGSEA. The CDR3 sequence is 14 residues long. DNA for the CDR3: TGCAGCGTTCGGGACAGGGGGAGTTCAGATACGCAGTATTTT. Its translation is CSVRDRGSSDTQYF.

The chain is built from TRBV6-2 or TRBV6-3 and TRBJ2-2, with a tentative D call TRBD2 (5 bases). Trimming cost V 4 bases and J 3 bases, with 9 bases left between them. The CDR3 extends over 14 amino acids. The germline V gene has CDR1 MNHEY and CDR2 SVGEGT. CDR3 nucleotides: TGTGCCAGCAGTTCCAGTAGCGACACCGGGGAGCTGTTTTTT. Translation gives CASSSSSDTGELFF.

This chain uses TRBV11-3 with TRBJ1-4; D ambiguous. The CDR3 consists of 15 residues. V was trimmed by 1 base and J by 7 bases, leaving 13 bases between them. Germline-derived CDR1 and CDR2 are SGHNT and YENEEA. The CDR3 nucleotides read TGTGCCAGCAGCTTAGGGTCCTCGGGTACTGAAAAACTGTTTTTT. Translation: CASSLGSSGTEKLFF.

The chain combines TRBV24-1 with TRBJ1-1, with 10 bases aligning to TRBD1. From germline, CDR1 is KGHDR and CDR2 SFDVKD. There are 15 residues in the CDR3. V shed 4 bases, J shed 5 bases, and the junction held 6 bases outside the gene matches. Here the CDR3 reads CATSETGGARTEAFF. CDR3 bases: TGTGCCACCAGTGAGACAGGGGGCGCGAGGACTGAAGCTTTCTTT.

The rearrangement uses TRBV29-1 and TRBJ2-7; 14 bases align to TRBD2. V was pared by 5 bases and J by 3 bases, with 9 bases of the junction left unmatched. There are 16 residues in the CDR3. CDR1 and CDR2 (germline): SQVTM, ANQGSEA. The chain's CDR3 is CSVFGLAGGLLYEQYF. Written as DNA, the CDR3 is TGCAGCGTTTTTGGACTAGCGGGAGGCCTCCTCTACGAGCAGTACTTC.

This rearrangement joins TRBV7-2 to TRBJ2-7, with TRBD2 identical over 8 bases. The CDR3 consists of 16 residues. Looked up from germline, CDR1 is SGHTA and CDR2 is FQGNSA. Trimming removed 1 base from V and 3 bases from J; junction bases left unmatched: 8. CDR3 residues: CASSLGAAGDRYEQYF. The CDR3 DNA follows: TGTGCCAGCAGCTTAGGGGCAGCGGGAGACCGCTACGAGCAGTACTTC.

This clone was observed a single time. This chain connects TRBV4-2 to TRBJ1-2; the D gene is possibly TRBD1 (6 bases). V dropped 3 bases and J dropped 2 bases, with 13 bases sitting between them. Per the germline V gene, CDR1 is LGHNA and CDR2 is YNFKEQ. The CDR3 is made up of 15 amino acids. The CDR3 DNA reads TGTGCCAGCAGCCACCCCGACAGGCCGAACTATGGCTACACCTTC. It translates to CASSHPDRPNYGYTF.

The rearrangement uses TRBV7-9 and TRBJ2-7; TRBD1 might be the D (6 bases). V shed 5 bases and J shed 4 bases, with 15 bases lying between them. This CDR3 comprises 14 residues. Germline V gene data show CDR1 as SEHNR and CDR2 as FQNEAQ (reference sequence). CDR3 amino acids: CASSQRSTGYEQYF. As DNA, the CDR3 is TGTGCCAGCAGCCAGAGATCCACAGGGTACGAGCAGTACTTC.

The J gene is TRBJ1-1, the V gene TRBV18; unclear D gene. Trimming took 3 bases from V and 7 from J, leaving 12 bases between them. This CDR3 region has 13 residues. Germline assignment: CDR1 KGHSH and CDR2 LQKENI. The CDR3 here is CASSPQLQSEAFF. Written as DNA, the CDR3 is TGTGCCAGCTCACCCCAATTACAGAGTGAAGCTTTCTTT.

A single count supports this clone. CDR3 residues: CASSESPSGRWADTQYF. For the CDR3, the DNA is TGTGCCAGCAGCGAAAGCCCTAGCGGGAGGTGGGCAGATACGCAGTATTTT. The rearrangement links TRBV7-2 to TRBJ2-3, with TRBD2 matching 11 bases. This CDR3 contains 17 residues. After removal of 5 bases from V and 4 bases from J, the junction contained 11 bases not matched to a gene. The germline gives CDR1 SGHTA, CDR2 FQGNSA.